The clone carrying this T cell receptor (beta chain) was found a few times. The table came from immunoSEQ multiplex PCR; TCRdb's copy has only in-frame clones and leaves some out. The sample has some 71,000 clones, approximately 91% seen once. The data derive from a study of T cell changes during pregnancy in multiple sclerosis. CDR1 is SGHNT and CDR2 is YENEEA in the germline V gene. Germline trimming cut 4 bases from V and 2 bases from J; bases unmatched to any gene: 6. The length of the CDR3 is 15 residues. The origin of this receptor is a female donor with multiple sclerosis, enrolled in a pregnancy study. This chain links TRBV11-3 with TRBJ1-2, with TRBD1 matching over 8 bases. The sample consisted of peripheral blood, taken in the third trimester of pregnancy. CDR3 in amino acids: CASSYGQGYNYGYTF. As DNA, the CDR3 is TGTGCCAGCAGCTACGGACAGGGTTACAACTATGGCTACACCTTC.